This T cell receptor beta chain was observed in a study of OX40 agonist ivuxolimab in advanced cancers. The protocol was immunoSEQ multiplex PCR, while the TCRdb copy is restricted to in-frame clones and leaves out a portion. This sample has roughly 89,000 clones, with 90% found just once. There are 13 residues in the CDR3. Germline CDR1 is SSHAT and CDR2 is FNYEAQ (reference sequence). For this clone: Compared with germline, one end of the junction differs, possibly owing to a read error.

The clonotype comes from an adult with an advanced solid tumor such as melanoma, head and neck, liver or kidney cancer. The chain couples TRBV7-7 to TRBJ2-5; D not resolved. The sequences come from CD4+ or CD8+ T cells sorted from blood, collected in a trial of the OX40 agonist ivuxolimab. The CDR3 DNA sequence: TGTGCTAGCAGCCCATCGGCGGAAGAGACCCAGTACTTC. Translated, it gives CASSPSAEETQYF.